Listed here are 7 T cell receptor beta chains from one sample, sequenced in a study of blood T cells in healthy people across ages. A second PCR of 7 to 11 cycles used a sample-barcoded 5' primer and a J-beta primer mix. MiXCR, run by TCRdb on the 5' RACE reads, gives a single entry per CDR3 protein. The sample lists 1.5 million to 2 million distinct CDR3 sequences; 28% were seen once. Sequencing was carried out using blood. The receptors originated from a woman aged 25 to 39 in good health.

In its sample, this clonotype was seen a few times. The CDR3 reads CASSSRPGGNNEQFF. CDR3 sequence (DNA): TGTGCCAGCAGCTCCCGTCCGGGCGGTAACAATGAGCAGTTCTTC. The chain links TRBV9 to TRBJ2-1; D not resolved. V was shortened by 4 bases and J by 5 bases, with 16 bases between the two germline ends. The CDR3 consists of 15 residues. Germline assignment: CDR1 SGDLS and CDR2 YYNGEE.

This clonotype occurred many times. The chain uses TRBV5-1 and TRBJ2-1, with 8 bases fitting TRBD1. V shed 5 bases and J 1 base; nucleotides not matched to a gene: 5. The CDR3 sequence is 15 residues long. Germline V CDR1 and CDR2: SGHRS, YFSETQ. CDR3 sequence (DNA): TGCGCCAGCAGACTAGGACAGGGATCCTACAATGAGCAGTTCTTC. Translation: CASRLGQGSYNEQFF.

This clonotype was counted only a few times. The chain carries TRBV24-1 and TRBJ2-7, with D unclear. This CDR3 has 13 amino acids. Germline CDR1 is KGHDR and CDR2 is SFDVKD. Trimming took off 9 bases at V and 1 base at J, with 12 bases between the two ends. Here the CDR3 DNA reads TGTGCCACCTCTAGGACGTCTTCCTACGAGCAGTACTTC. It encodes CATSRTSSYEQYF.

The table lists this clonotype with many counts. The V gene is TRBV10-2, the J gene TRBJ2-7; the D gene could be TRBD1 or TRBD2 (5 bases each). The V gene lost 8 bases and the J gene lost 2 bases, with 16 bases spanning the gap. CDR3 size: 14 residues. Germline CDR1 is WSHSY and CDR2 is SAAADI. CDR3: CASERGTYAYEQYF. CDR3 sequence (DNA): TGCGCCAGCGAGAGAGGGACCTACGCCTACGAGCAGTACTTC.

This clonotype is a singleton in its sample. The J gene is TRBJ2-7, the V gene TRBV20-1; either TRBD1 or TRBD2 may supply D (5 bases each). V gave up 4 bases and J gave up 6 bases, with 10 bases separating them. The CDR3 covers 11 residues. Germline V gives CDR1 DFQATT, CDR2 SNEGSKA (reference sequence). CDR3 region: CSAIMGVEQYF. For the CDR3, the DNA is TGCAGTGCTATTATGGGGGTCGAGCAGTACTTC.

A remark on this clonotype: The junction and the germline gene differ at one end; a read error may be behind it. The chain employs TRBV5-1 and TRBJ1-2, with 8 bases matching TRBD1. The CDR3 is made up of 13 amino acids. Germline CDR1 is SGHRS and CDR2 is YFSETQ. CDR3 coding DNA: TGCGCCAGCAGCGGGCAGGGGGCGCGTGGCTGCACCTTC. This gives the protein CASSGQGARGCTF.

Remarks on this clonotype: This may arise from a read error, as a much more abundant clone is one base away. This sequence joins TRBV6-1 and TRBJ1-2; weak D call: TRBD1 (5 bases). CDR3 size: 15 residues. Germline CDR1 is MNHNS and CDR2 is SASEGT. The CDR3 bases are TGTGCCGGCAGTGAAGGAATAGGGACTTACTATGGCTACACCTTC. This translates into CAGSEGIGTYYGYTF.